This TCR beta chain is from a study of blood T cell repertoires in COVID-19. Study-level background: T cells, B-cell-depleted T cells, or PBMCs supplied cDNA or gDNA.

The authors' processing: Amplification of reference gene primers was used by the study to estimate nucleated cell counts. Here immunoSEQ multiplex PCR was the method, and the copy in TCRdb shows in-frame clones only, minus some. That table furnishes V, J and clone size, whereas the DNA furnished D and trimming. The table records fewer than 350,000 clones, around 89% of them present only once. Participants were aged about 18 to 90 years, lived in 25 or so US areas, and enrolled virtually. Before being deemed recovered, Cohort 3 donors had two negative PCRs, clearance, or symptom resolution. With V trimmed by 5 bases and J by 1 base, 7 bases remained unmatched. Germline CDR1 and CDR2: KGHDR and SFDVKD. The CDR3 has 16 residues. This clone was found once.

The chain has TRBV24-1 and TRBJ2-5, with 9 nucleotides matching TRBD1. The sample taken for sequencing was PBMCs or T cells enriched from blood (not recorded which). This TCR came from a woman aged 40-49 years who had recovered from COVID-19. CDR3 residues: CATSGRTGAAQETQYF. The CDR3 DNA follows: TGTGCCACCAGTGGTCGGACAGGGGCAGCCCAAGAGACCCAGTACTTC.